This T cell receptor (beta chain) came from a study of T-cell reconstitution after alpha-beta-depleted transplantation in children. Study results and caveats: Expanded graft clones, several hundred of them, were reportedly the source of alpha-beta T cells about two months after transplant. The main origin of T-cell counts and diversity one year after transplant was newly produced T cells. Surviving recipient T cells and thymic progenitors underlay high day-60 TCRbeta diversity in some patients.

Details on this clonotype: Its specificity is not known.

The TCRbeta library was prepared with unique molecular identifiers. One entry per CDR3 protein, called by TCRdb with MiXCR from the PCR reads. The profile shows about 980,000 distinct CDR3 sequences, less than 30% of them singletons. The CDR3 runs 15 residues. The germline gives CDR1 SNHLY, CDR2 FYNNEI. V lost 6 bases to trimming and J lost 4 bases, with 18 bases between them. This chain links TRBV2 with TRBJ1-1; a possible D gene is TRBD1 (5 bases). The source was PBMCs, mostly from graft donor cells, collected 360 days after TCRalphabeta/CD19-depleted stem cell transplant. The source of this sequence is a boy younger than two who had a stem cell transplant for SCID, so the T cells may come from the graft donor. The CDR3: CASRPEQGVATEAFF. The CDR3 DNA reads as TGTGCCAGCAGACCCGAGCAGGGAGTGGCCACTGAAGCTTTCTTT.